The 25 T cell receptor beta chains listed next were all sequenced from one sample in a study of CD8+ T cells in alopecia areata. RNA was extracted and reverse transcribed into cDNA as the sequencing template. Generated by immunoSEQ multiplex PCR, the TCRdb table keeps only in-frame clones and is missing some. The sample gives 190,000 or so clones, roughly 61% of which show up once; roughly an eighth is in the top ten. Treatment in this sample: oral pan-JAK inhibitor, 5-10 mg twice daily. The sample here was CD8+ T cells sorted from blood, taken at week 24, from a patient treated with tofacitinib. The source of these receptors is a human donor with alopecia areata.

The V gene is TRBV25-1, the J gene TRBJ2-1; 8 bases align to TRBD1. CDR1 and CDR2 from the germline V gene are MGHDK and SYGVNS. J was trimmed by 3 bases and V by 4 bases; bases with no gene match: 5. The CDR3 consists of 15 residues. CDR3 in amino acids: CASSVRQGHYNEQFF. The CDR3 nucleotides read TGTGCCAGCAGTGTAAGACAGGGGCACTACAATGAGCAGTTCTTC.

The chain joins TRBV5-1 to TRBJ2-2; a possible D gene is TRBD1 (6 bases). V lost 3 bases, J lost 4 bases, and 13 bases lay in between. Germline V gene lookup returns CDR1 SGHRS and CDR2 YFSETQ. The CDR3 spans 15 residues. This CDR3 reads CASSSTTGLTGELFF. Written as DNA, the CDR3 is TGCGCCAGCAGCTCCACAACAGGGCTCACCGGGGAGCTGTTTTTT.

The J gene is TRBJ1-2, the V gene TRBV25-1; D possibly corresponds to TRBD1 (5 bases). This CDR3 has 13 residues. From germline, CDR1 is MGHDK and CDR2 SYGVNS. Trimming took 6 bases from V and 8 from J, leaving 16 bases between them. CDR3 protein: CASRDKRVWGYTF. The DNA of the CDR3 is TGTGCCAGCAGGGACAAAAGGGTGTGGGGCTACACCTTC.

The chain uses TRBV27 and TRBJ2-3; 8 bases map to TRBD1. Unmatched junction bases numbered 4, after V lost 3 bases and J lost 5 bases. The V gene's germline CDR1 is MNHEY and CDR2 SMNVEV (reference sequence). There are 14 residues in the CDR3. The CDR3, as DNA: TGTGCCAGCAGTTTCAGGGGGCAGGTAGATACGCAGTATTTT. This gives the protein CASSFRGQVDTQYF.

The chain joins TRBV25-1 to TRBJ1-2; no clear D gene. This CDR3 spans 13 amino acids. Germline loops: CDR1 MGHDK, CDR2 SYGVNS. The ends were cut back, 4 bases at V and 6 bases at J, with 12 bases in the middle. The CDR3 DNA is TGTGCCAGCAGTGCGAAGTCTGGGCATGGCTACACCTTC. Its protein product is CASSAKSGHGYTF.

This clone showed up just once. The J gene is TRBJ2-7, the V gene TRBV4-2; possible D gene TRBD2, 5 bases. Per germline, CDR1 LGHNA and CDR2 YNFKEQ. V was pared by 0 bases and J by 1 base, with 16 bases between. The CDR3 sequence is 17 residues long. Written as DNA, the CDR3 is TGTGCCAGCAGCCAAGATCAAGGACTTACCCGGTCCTACGAGCAGTACTTC. Protein: CASSQDQGLTRSYEQYF.

This chain connects TRBV2 to TRBJ2-7; D unresolved. The CDR3 loop spans 12 amino acids. Germline-derived CDR1 and CDR2 are SNHLY and FYNNEI. V was cut by 7 bases and J by 2 bases, with 9 bases left in between. CDR3 bases: TGTGCCAGCAAGCAGGTAACCTACGAGCAGTACTTC. This encodes CASKQVTYEQYF.

J is TRBJ2-7 and V is TRBV19; D unresolved. Germline CDR1 LNHDA, CDR2 SQIVND (reference sequence). V lost 3 bases to trimming and J lost 4 bases, with 13 bases between them. The CDR3 loop spans 14 amino acids. The CDR3 here is CASSIYYNLYEQYF. For the CDR3, the DNA is TGTGCCAGTAGTATCTATTACAACCTGTACGAGCAGTACTTC.

The chain links TRBV27 to TRBJ1-2; no definite D call. The germline CDR1 and CDR2 sequences are MNHEY and SMNVEV (reference sequence). The CDR3 spans 14 residues. The V and J ends lost 5 bases and 4 bases respectively, with 14 bases between them. CDR3: CASSGTADSYGYTF. The CDR3 DNA sequence: TGTGCCAGCAGTGGAACAGCAGATAGCTATGGCTACACCTTC.

The chain links TRBV4-2 to TRBJ1-1; no definite D call. V was cut by 3 bases and J by 1 base, with 6 bases left in between. Germline V CDR1 and CDR2: LGHNA, YNFKEQ. This CDR3 has 13 residues. The CDR3 nucleotides are TGTGCCAGCAGCCAGACGAGGAACACTGAAGCTTTCTTT. It yields the protein CASSQTRNTEAFF.

This clone occurred once. The chain links TRBV6-5 to TRBJ1-2; maybe TRBD1 (5 bases). Trimming shortened V by 5 bases and J by 4 bases, and 11 bases separated the two germline ends. The CDR3 consists of 13 residues. CDR1 MNHEY and CDR2 SVGAGI come from the germline V gene. The CDR3 nucleotides are TGTGCCAGCAGTAACGGGGGGGTCTATGGCTACACCTTC. Translating gives CASSNGGVYGYTF.

This clone was detected a few times. The chain combines TRBV10-3 with TRBJ1-5, with a possible D match to TRBD1 (6 bases). This CDR3 comprises 15 residues. Germline lookup yields CDR1 ENHRY and CDR2 SYGVKD. V was trimmed by 3 bases and J by 1 base, leaving 10 bases between them. CDR3 protein: CAISDKGGSNQPQHF. The CDR3 DNA sequence: TGTGCCATCAGTGATAAGGGGGGAAGCAATCAGCCCCAGCATTTT.

V is TRBV9 and J is TRBJ2-1; no firm D call. The length of the CDR3 is 10 residues. Germline V gene lookup returns CDR1 SGDLS and CDR2 YYNGEE. The V gene lost 3 bases and the J gene lost 9 bases, with 4 bases spanning the gap. The CDR3 DNA follows: TGTGCCAGCAGCGGTAGTGAGCAGTTCTTC. It yields the protein CASSGSEQFF.

CDR3 nucleotide sequence: TGTGCCAGCAGCCCCCAGGGATTGAACACTGAAGCTTTCTTT. This sequence encodes CASSPQGLNTEAFF. The rearrangement joins TRBV9 to TRBJ1-1, with TRBD1 as a possible D gene (5 bases). Germline CDR1 and CDR2: SGDLS and YYNGEE. The CDR3 runs to 14 residues. V was trimmed by 4 bases and J by 0 bases, leaving 10 bases between them.

The chain links TRBV25-1 to TRBJ1-5; possibly TRBD1 for D (6 bases). Deletions cut 3 bases from V and 4 bases from J, with 10 bases between. The germline V gene encodes CDR1 MGHDK and CDR2 SYGVNS. This CDR3 is built from 14 residues. The CDR3 loop is CASSDRGQNQPQHF. In DNA, the CDR3 is TGTGCCAGCAGTGATCGCGGACAGAATCAGCCCCAGCATTTT.

The chain has TRBV30 and TRBJ1-2; unclear D gene. There are 10 residues in the CDR3. V lost 5 bases to trimming and J lost 7 bases, with 8 bases between them. Germline V gene sequence: CDR1 GTSNPN, CDR2 SVGIG (reference sequence). The DNA for the CDR3 is TGTGCCTGGCTGAGTAGTGGCTACACCTTC. Its protein product is CAWLSSGYTF.

The chain combines TRBV19 with TRBJ2-1, with D perhaps matching TRBD2 (5 bases). CDR1 and CDR2 from the germline V gene are LNHDA and SQIVND (reference sequence). Trimming stripped 3 bases from V and 6 bases from J, with 15 bases between. The CDR3 has 15 amino acids. The CDR3 DNA reads as TGTGCCAGTAGTATCGTTGCAATTGCGGGCAATGAGCAGTTCTTC. Protein product: CASSIVAIAGNEQFF.

The V call is TRBV29-1, the J call TRBJ2-7; no reliable D call. The CDR3 is 14 amino acids. Germline values: CDR1 SQVTM, CDR2 ANQGSEA. V shed 5 bases and J shed 6 bases, with 20 bases lying between them. CDR3 sequence: CSVLDTGVGVEQYF. CDR3 coding DNA: TGCAGCGTTCTTGATACTGGGGTCGGTGTCGAGCAGTACTTC.

The genes are TRBV9 and TRBJ1-2, with D possibly matching TRBD1 (6 bases). Germline CDR1 reads SGDLS; CDR2 reads YYNGEE. The V end was cut by 3 bases, the J end by 0 bases, with 9 bases between. This CDR3 has 14 amino acids. DNA for the CDR3: TGTGCCAGCAGCGAGAGGACAGCTAACTATGGCTACACCTTC. Protein product: CASSERTANYGYTF. Together with reference TRBV9 and TRBJ1-2, the CDR3 gives the full variable domain: DSGVTQTPKHLITATGQRVTLRCSPRSGDLSVYWYQQSLDQGLQFLIQYYNGEERAKGNILERFSAQQFPDLHSELNLSSLELGDSALYFCASSERTANYGYTFGSGTRLTVV.

The rearrangement links TRBV13 to TRBJ2-1, with D unclear. CDR1 is PRHDT and CDR2 is FYEKMQ in the germline V gene (reference sequence). Deletions cut 5 bases from V and 0 bases from J, with 11 bases between. This CDR3 has 15 residues. For the CDR3, the DNA is TGTGCCAGCAGCCCCCCGGCAGCCTCCTACAATGAGCAGTTCTTC. Protein: CASSPPAASYNEQFF.

The V call is TRBV5-1, the J call TRBJ1-2, with 8 nucleotides matching TRBD1. With 1 base clipped from V and 6 bases from J, the junction kept 8 bases outside the gene matches. The CDR3 totals 15 residues. Per the germline V gene, CDR1 is SGHRS and CDR2 is YFSETQ. The CDR3 here is CASSLPDRGKDGYTF. DNA of the CDR3: TGCGCCAGCAGCTTGCCAGACAGGGGAAAGGATGGCTACACCTTC.

In this sample, this clone turned up a few times. The J gene is TRBJ2-2, the V gene TRBV23-1, with 8 bases fitting TRBD2. TRBV23-1 is classed as an ORF, of uncertain function. The length of the CDR3 is 19 residues. With V trimmed by 0 bases and J by 3 bases, 12 bases remained unmatched. In nucleotides, the CDR3 is TGCGCCAGCAGTCAATCGAGGGAGGGAAGCGGGGGTTACACCGGGGAGCTGTTTTTT. The encoded protein is CASSQSREGSGGYTGELFF.

The chain carries TRBV4-1 and TRBJ1-5, with D possibly matching TRBD1 (6 bases). This CDR3 is built from 15 residues. Germline-derived CDR1 and CDR2 are MGHRA and YSYEKL. V lost 5 bases and J lost 0, with 11 bases in between. This CDR3 reads CASSIRTDSNQPQHF. Written as DNA, the CDR3 is TGCGCCAGCAGCATTAGGACAGATAGCAATCAGCCCCAGCATTTT.

This clone has just a few counts. V gene TRBV30 combines with J gene TRBJ1-5; weak D call: TRBD1 (5 bases). From germline, CDR1 is GTSNPN and CDR2 SVGIG (reference sequence). V gave up 5 bases and J gave up 5 bases, with 13 bases separating them. The CDR3 is 13 residues long. The CDR3 bases are TGTGCCTGGGCTACAGGCGGCGATCAGCCCCAGCATTTT. It yields the protein CAWATGGDQPQHF.

CDR3 sequence (DNA): TGTGCCAGCAGCTTAGCCGGGGGACGGAACTCCTACGAGCAGTACTTC. It yields the protein CASSLAGGRNSYEQYF. The chain combines TRBV13 with TRBJ2-7, with D possibly TRBD2 on 6 matching bases. Trimming took off 1 base at V and 0 bases at J, with 13 bases between the two ends. Germline assignment: CDR1 PRHDT and CDR2 FYEKMQ (reference sequence). This CDR3 is 16 amino acids long. The full variable domain, with the rest looked up from reference TRBV13 and TRBJ2-7, is AAGVIQSPRHLIKEKRETATLKCYPIPRHDTVYWYQQGPGQDPQFLISFYEKMQSDKGSIPDRFSAQQFSDYHSELNMSSLELGDSALYFCASSLAGGRNSYEQYFGPGTRLTVT.